The 22 T cell receptor beta chains in this list originate from one sample, sequenced in a study of vaccination and CD4 T cells after COVID-19. Sequenced with the Oncomine TCR Beta short-read assay was DNA taken from cultured CD4+ T cells. TCRdb independently ran MiXCR on the PCR reads; one entry per CDR3 protein. This sample has about 16,000 distinct CDR3 sequences, with approximately 57% found just once. Treatment noted: roughly nine-day PBMC culture with coronavirus spike peptide pools or control peptides (ViraFEST assay). These receptors have no identified antigens. Sequencing was done on a sample of CD4+ T cells from blood, cultured in vitro. These receptor sequences come from a human donor who had recovered from COVID-19.

This chain uses TRBV20-1 with TRBJ2-1; D is tentatively TRBD1 or TRBD2 (5 bases each). The CDR3 is 16 residues long. Trimming took off 0 bases at V and 1 base at J, with 13 bases between the two ends. CDR1 DFQATT and CDR2 SNEGSKA come from the germline V gene (reference sequence). CDR3 sequence reads: CSARDRGGPSYNEQFF. CDR3 nucleotide sequence: TGCAGTGCTAGAGATCGGGGCGGGCCTTCCTACAATGAGCAGTTCTTC.

V is TRBV20-1 and J is TRBJ2-3; tentatively, D is TRBD1 (5 bases). The CDR3 covers 13 residues. The germline V and J ends were trimmed by 3 bases and 4 bases, with 11 bases remaining between them. The V gene's germline CDR1 is DFQATT and CDR2 SNEGSKA (reference sequence). CDR3 nucleotide sequence: TGCAGTGCTAGTCTCCAGGGCCCAGATACGCAGTATTTT. This codes for CSASLQGPDTQYF.

A few counts support this clonotype. The chain uses TRBV14 and TRBJ1-1; D gene uncertain. The germline V and J ends were trimmed by 2 bases and 11 bases, with 18 bases remaining between them. Germline CDR1 reads SGHDN; CDR2 reads FVKESK. CDR3 length: 14 amino acids. This CDR3 is CASSQYQGSLSAFF. The CDR3, as DNA: TGTGCCAGCAGCCAATACCAAGGGTCACTTTCCGCTTTCTTT.

This clonotype is judged large. V is TRBV28 and J is TRBJ2-2, with TRBD1 matching over 12 bases. CDR3 length equals 15 residues. Germline values: CDR1 MDHEN, CDR2 SYDVKM. The junction had 8 bases not matched to a gene; V was cut back by 7 bases and J by 8 bases. CDR3 DNA: TGTGCCAGCACCCCGGGACAGGGGGCACTGGGGGAGCTGTTTTTT. Its translation: CASTPGQGALGELFF.

CDR3 nucleotides: TGTGCCAGCAGTGGATTTAGGATTCCTGGAAACACCATATATTTT. This codes for CASSGFRIPGNTIYF. This chain links TRBV6-4 with TRBJ1-3; no definite D call. The germline V gene has CDR1 MRHNA and CDR2 SNTAGT. The V and J ends lost 4 bases and 2 bases respectively, with 12 bases between them. The CDR3 is 15 residues long.

The V and J genes are TRBV12-3 or TRBV12-4 and TRBJ1-2, with no clear D. Deletions cut 6 bases from V and 2 bases from J, with 16 bases between. The CDR3 sequence is 15 residues long. The CDR3 nucleotides are TGTGCCAGCAGGGCAACAGCTCCGGGGAACTATGGCTACACCTTC. Translating gives CASRATAPGNYGYTF.

This clonotype was counted a few times. This chain uses TRBV27 with TRBJ1-5, with no clear D. The germline V gene encodes CDR1 MNHEY and CDR2 SMNVEV (reference sequence). The CDR3 loop spans 12 amino acids. V was pared by 8 bases and J by 2 bases, with 7 bases between. The CDR3 spells CASGLGNQPQHF. The CDR3 bases are TGTGCCAGCGGGCTGGGCAATCAGCCCCAGCATTTT.

The chain has TRBV20-1 and TRBJ2-1; TRBD2 is a possible D gene (6 bases). V was cut by 4 bases and J by 13 bases, with 11 bases left in between. CDR1 is DFQATT and CDR2 is SNEGSKA in the germline V gene (reference sequence). This CDR3 is built from 10 residues. The CDR3, as DNA: TGCAGTGCTACGGGGGAGGATCAGTTCTTC. Translating gives CSATGEDQFF.

The chain employs TRBV15 and TRBJ2-2, with TRBD2 identical over 8 bases. Germline assignment: CDR1 LNHNV and CDR2 YYDKDF (reference sequence). Germline trimming cut 3 bases from V and 15 bases from J; bases unmatched to any gene: 6. CDR3 length: 12 residues. In DNA form, the CDR3 reads TGTGCCACCAGCAGTTGGCGGGAGGAATTGTTTTTT. Translation: CATSSWREELFF.

The rearrangement joins TRBV11-2 to TRBJ2-7; 10 bases agree with TRBD2. The J segment lost 3 bases and the V segment lost 5 bases, leaving 7 bases of the junction unmatched. Germline V gene sequence: CDR1 SGHAT, CDR2 FQNNGV. This CDR3 contains 15 residues. The chain's CDR3 is CASSLGLAEYYEQYF. CDR3 in DNA: TGTGCCAGCAGCCTTGGACTAGCGGAATACTACGAGCAGTACTTC.

CDR3 coding DNA: TGTGCCAGCAGTTACGGACAGGGGGCGAGTTCACCCCTCCACTTT. This sequence encodes CASSYGQGASSPLHF. The V and J genes are TRBV6-5 and TRBJ1-6; 11 positions agree with TRBD1. V was clipped by 2 bases and J by 9 bases; unmatched bases: 3. From germline, CDR1 is MNHEY and CDR2 SVGAGI. The CDR3 has 15 amino acids.

This clonotype has only a few counts. The chain is built from TRBV24-1 and TRBJ2-2; D is perhaps TRBD2 (6 bases). Trimming stripped 1 base from V and 5 bases from J, with 7 bases between. The CDR3 length is 14 residues. Germline CDR1 is KGHDR and CDR2 is SFDVKD. The CDR3 bases are TGTGCCACCAGTGATTTACGGGGGACCGGGGAGCTGTTTTTT. The encoded protein is CATSDLRGTGELFF.

The rearrangement uses TRBV19 and TRBJ1-4; 7 bases are a match to TRBD1. Unmatched junction bases numbered 4, after V lost 9 bases and J lost 6 bases. The CDR3 sequence is 12 residues long. Germline V lookup: CDR1 LNHDA, CDR2 SQIVND (reference sequence). The CDR3 DNA reads TGTGCCAGCGGGGGACAGCATGAAAAACTGTTTTTT. This gives the protein CASGGQHEKLFF.

The CDR3 coding sequence is TGTGCCAGCAGTGATCGCCCCGGGAACACCGGGGAGCTGTTTTTT. Translating gives CASSDRPGNTGELFF. The rearrangement links TRBV6-4 to TRBJ2-2; D unresolved. The CDR3 is 15 residues long. Germline assignment: CDR1 MRHNA and CDR2 SNTAGT. The V end was cut by 3 bases, the J end by 1 base, with 9 bases between.

This clonotype appeared once. The chain has TRBV20-1 and TRBJ2-7, with D tentatively TRBD2 (6 bases). Germline loops: CDR1 DFQATT, CDR2 SNEGSKA (reference sequence). The CDR3 contains 12 residues. V shed 4 bases and J shed 3 bases, with 10 bases lying between them. CDR3 protein: CSATGGVYEQYF. The CDR3 nucleotides are TGCAGTGCTACCGGCGGGGTCTACGAGCAGTACTTC.

This clonotype has only one observation. The J gene is TRBJ1-1, the V gene TRBV19, with 9 bases that match TRBD1. Germline lookup yields CDR1 LNHDA and CDR2 SQIVND (reference sequence). The CDR3 totals 15 residues. The J segment lost 1 base and the V segment lost 5 bases, leaving 5 bases of the junction unmatched. CDR3 region: CASSPGQGRNTEAFF. The CDR3 DNA reads TGTGCCAGTAGTCCGGGACAGGGAAGGAACACTGAAGCTTTCTTT.

The V gene is TRBV20-1, the J gene TRBJ1-1, with no clear D. The CDR3 is made up of 11 amino acids. V was pared by 5 bases and J by 2 bases, with 6 bases between. Germline V gene data show CDR1 as DFQATT and CDR2 as SNEGSKA (reference sequence). This CDR3 is CSAAHNTEAFF. Written as DNA, the CDR3 is TGCAGTGCTGCTCATAACACTGAAGCTTTCTTT.

V is TRBV20-1 and J is TRBJ2-5; the match to TRBD2 covers 14 bases. Germline CDR1 is DFQATT and CDR2 is SNEGSKA (reference sequence). The V and J ends lost 5 bases and 5 bases, in that order; junction bases with no gene match: 7. This CDR3 has 15 residues. The CDR3 loop reads CSAPGTSGRQETQYF. CDR3 coding DNA: TGCAGTGCTCCCGGGACTAGCGGGAGACAGGAGACCCAGTACTTC.

CDR3 protein: CASSLGGSSYEQYF. The CDR3 DNA reads as TGTGCCAGCAGTTTAGGGGGATCCTCCTACGAGCAGTACTTC. The gene calls are TRBV12-3 or TRBV12-4 and TRBJ2-7; unclear D gene. V was shortened by 1 base and J by 0 bases, with 7 bases between the two germline ends. The CDR3 spans 14 residues.

V gene TRBV7-6 combines with J gene TRBJ2-5, with 13 bases lining up with TRBD2. The V gene's germline CDR1 is SGHVS and CDR2 FNYEAQ. V was pared by 3 bases and J by 5 bases, with 3 bases of the junction left unmatched. This CDR3 is built from 15 residues. CDR3 DNA: TGTGCCAGCAGCTTCGGACTAGCGGGAGCGGAGACCCAGTACTTC. This encodes CASSFGLAGAETQYF.

The chain uses TRBV4-3 and TRBJ2-3; 12 bases map to TRBD2. Per germline, CDR1 LGHNA and CDR2 YSLEER. The CDR3 runs 19 residues. The ends lost 5 bases at V and 2 bases at J; junction bases unmatched: 14. The CDR3 sequence is CASSFGGTSGWGSTDTQYF. In DNA form, the CDR3 reads TGCGCCAGCAGCTTCGGGGGGACTAGCGGGTGGGGATCCACAGATACGCAGTATTTT.

This clonotype was found a few times. The chain employs TRBV6-2 or TRBV6-3 and TRBJ1-2; 9 positions agree with TRBD1. Germline CDR1 reads MNHEY; CDR2 reads SVGEGT. V shed 2 bases, J shed 2 bases, and the junction held 12 bases outside the gene matches. The CDR3 runs to 18 residues. The CDR3 DNA reads TGTGCCAGCAGTTACCCGAGGACAGGGGCCACGACGAACTATGGCTACACCTTC. Amino acids: CASSYPRTGATTNYGYTF.